The next 19 T cell receptor beta chains were all read from a single sample in a study of shared clonotypes between healthy human individuals. Assay: immunoSEQ multiplex PCR; the TCRdb copy retains only in-frame clones and omits some. The table records some 1,100,000 clones, about four fifths of them present only once. Specimen: memory CD4+ T cells from PBMCs. Subset reported: CD45RA-negative fraction. These receptors all stem from a man aged 18 to 29 in good health. Some clones in this sample may be carry-over from other donors' samples.

V is TRBV27 and J is TRBJ2-7, with TRBD2 identical over 11 bases. With 5 bases clipped from V and 2 bases from J, the junction kept 8 bases outside the gene matches. The CDR3 extends over 16 amino acids. CDR1 and CDR2 from the germline V gene are MNHEY and SMNVEV (reference sequence). DNA for the CDR3: TGTGCCAGCAGTGGGATTAGCGGGAGGGGGACCTACGAGCAGTACTTC. Its protein product is CASSGISGRGTYEQYF.

The chain recombines TRBV7-9 with TRBJ2-1; maybe TRBD1 (5 bases). Between the trimmed V and J ends, which lost 5 bases and 5 bases, there was a span of 16 bases. This CDR3 has 15 residues. Germline-derived CDR1 and CDR2 are SEHNR and FQNEAQ (reference sequence). Here the CDR3 DNA reads TGTGCCAGCAGCCCCCTGGGCAGGGCAGACAATGAGCAGTTCTTC. It encodes CASSPLGRADNEQFF.

The sample holds one count of this clone. V and J are TRBV5-4 and TRBJ1-2; TRBD1 aligns across 7 bases. In germline, CDR1 is SGHNT, CDR2 YYREEE (reference sequence). The trim removed 2 bases at V and 7 bases at J, leaving 2 bases unmatched. This CDR3 spans 12 amino acids. The CDR3 nucleotides are TGTGCCAGCAGCTTAGACAGGGTTGGCTACACCTTC. Its protein is CASSLDRVGYTF.

The chain links TRBV5-3 to TRBJ2-7; TRBD2 matches at 8 bases. TRBV5-3 is reported as an ORF; its role is uncertain. The CDR3 is 14 amino acids. The trim removed 10 bases at V and 4 bases at J, leaving 13 bases unmatched. CDR3 DNA: TGTGCCGTAGAAGCGGGAGTTGTGGTGTACGAGCAGTACTTC. This translates into CAVEAGVVVYEQYF.

This clone appeared a few times. The genes are TRBV4-2 and TRBJ1-1; D is perhaps TRBD1 (6 bases). The length of the CDR3 is 14 residues. V dropped 0 bases and J dropped 4 bases, with 9 bases sitting between them. Looked up from germline, CDR1 is LGHNA and CDR2 is YNFKEQ. The CDR3: CASSQEGGFTEAFF. CDR3 DNA sequence: TGTGCCAGCAGCCAAGAGGGGGGCTTCACTGAAGCTTTCTTT.

The rearrangement uses TRBV6-1 and TRBJ2-7; TRBD1 or TRBD2 may be the D gene (5 bases each). V was shortened by 5 bases and J by 0 bases, with 11 bases between the two germline ends. Germline assignment: CDR1 MNHNS and CDR2 SASEGT. The CDR3 is made up of 14 amino acids. This CDR3 reads CASSSEGLSYEQYF. The CDR3 DNA follows: TGTGCCAGCAGTTCTGAGGGGCTCTCCTACGAGCAGTACTTC.

This chain connects TRBV2 to TRBJ2-1; D might be TRBD1 (6 bases). This CDR3 comprises 14 residues. The V gene's germline CDR1 is SNHLY and CDR2 FYNNEI. V was clipped by 4 bases and J by 9 bases, with 16 bases between them. Here the CDR3 reads CASSVEGDSGEQFF. DNA of the CDR3: TGTGCCAGCAGTGTAGAGGGGGATTCGGGTGAGCAGTTCTTC.

This clone was detected only a few times. The V call is TRBV18, the J call TRBJ2-7; a possible D gene is TRBD2 (5 bases). This CDR3 region has 15 residues. CDR1 is KGHSH, CDR2 LQKENI, per germline. Trimming removed 0 bases from V and 7 bases from J, with 16 bases in between. CDR3 sequence (DNA): TGTGCCAGCTCACCACCGGGAAGCGGTGTGAAGGAGCAGTACTTC. It yields the protein CASSPPGSGVKEQYF.

This clone was observed a single time. This chain links TRBV10-3 with TRBJ2-1, with D unresolved. CDR3 length equals 12 residues. V was cut by 2 bases and J by 8 bases, with 7 bases left in between. In germline, CDR1 is ENHRY, CDR2 SYGVKD. The CDR3 coding sequence is TGTGCCATCAGTGAGGGTCTTTATGAGCAGTTCTTC. This gives the protein CAISEGLYEQFF.

This clone appeared a few times. The chain has TRBV5-4 and TRBJ2-7; D is perhaps TRBD2 (6 bases). This CDR3 comprises 16 residues. Trimming stripped 0 bases from V and 6 bases from J, with 19 bases between. Germline values: CDR1 SGHNT, CDR2 YYREEE (reference sequence). In nucleotides, the CDR3 is TGTGCCAGCAGCTTGGGGGGGGTAGGGCTGAACGGCGAGCAGTACTTC. It yields the protein CASSLGGVGLNGEQYF.

The count of this clone is one. V usage is TRBV7-3 and J usage is TRBJ1-1; D is ambiguous. CDR3 length: 13 amino acids. V was pared by 5 bases and J by 1 base, with 8 bases between. The germline gives CDR1 SGHTA, CDR2 FQGTGA. The CDR3 protein is CASSVTPNTEAFF. The CDR3 nucleotides are TGTGCCAGCAGCGTGACACCGAACACTGAAGCTTTCTTT.

J is TRBJ2-7 and V is TRBV11-2; 7 bases align to TRBD1. There are 14 residues in the CDR3. Germline CDR1 SGHAT, CDR2 FQNNGV. The ends lost 5 bases at V and 5 bases at J; junction bases unmatched: 9. This CDR3 reads CASSVKDRQDEQYF. In DNA, the CDR3 is TGTGCCAGCAGCGTAAAGGACAGGCAGGACGAGCAGTACTTC.

In this sample, this clone turned up once. The genes are TRBV9 and TRBJ2-1, with a possible D match to TRBD2 (5 bases). The CDR3 consists of 15 residues. Trimming shortened V by 3 bases and J by 4 bases, and 14 bases separated the two germline ends. Germline V lookup: CDR1 SGDLS, CDR2 YYNGEE. The CDR3 spells CASSEGAPYYNEQFF. Written as DNA, the CDR3 is TGTGCCAGCAGCGAGGGAGCCCCTTATTACAATGAGCAGTTCTTC.

This clone was observed a single time. The chain recombines TRBV28 with TRBJ2-7; 9 nucleotides agree with TRBD2. Germline loops: CDR1 MDHEN, CDR2 SYDVKM. The V and J ends lost 3 bases and 1 base, in that order; junction bases with no gene match: 10. CDR3 size: 17 residues. The CDR3: CASSFGGAGGESYEQYF. The CDR3 DNA is TGTGCCAGCAGTTTCGGGGGAGCGGGAGGTGAGTCCTACGAGCAGTACTTC.

This chain links TRBV19 with TRBJ2-1; 7 bases match TRBD1. The CDR3 loop spans 15 amino acids. J was trimmed by 3 bases and V by 9 bases; bases with no gene match: 11. Per the germline V gene, CDR1 is LNHDA and CDR2 is SQIVND (reference sequence). CDR3 protein: CASPPPGQRYNEQFF. CDR3 coding DNA: TGTGCCAGCCCACCCCCGGGACAGCGCTACAATGAGCAGTTCTTC.

The chain is built from TRBV30 and TRBJ1-1; D unresolved. Trimming took off 1 base at V and 0 bases at J, with 6 bases between the two ends. CDR1 is GTSNPN and CDR2 is SVGIG in the germline V gene (reference sequence). CDR3 size: 13 residues. CDR3 in amino acids: CAWSDDLNTEAFF. In nucleotides, the CDR3 is TGTGCCTGGAGTGACGACCTGAACACTGAAGCTTTCTTT.

This chain joins TRBV7-6 and TRBJ1-2; D call uncertain. Germline CDR1 SGHVS, CDR2 FNYEAQ. CDR3 length: 15 residues. The V and J ends lost 7 bases and 0 bases respectively, with 15 bases between them. This CDR3 reads CASTQVVEANYGYTF. The CDR3 bases are TGTGCCAGCACCCAGGTGGTGGAAGCTAACTATGGCTACACCTTC. Variable domain in full (rest from reference TRBV7-6 and TRBJ1-2): GAGVSQSPRYKVTKRGQDVALRCDPISGHVSLYWYRQALGQGPEFLTYFNYEAQQDKSGLPNDRFSAERPEGSISTLTIQRTEQRDSAMYRCASTQVVEANYGYTFGSGTRLTVV.

The V gene is TRBV15, the J gene TRBJ1-2, with 9 positions matching TRBD1. From germline, CDR1 is LNHNV and CDR2 YYDKDF (reference sequence). There are 15 residues in the CDR3. The ends lost 1 base at V and 7 bases at J; junction bases unmatched: 7. For the CDR3, the DNA is TGTGCCACCAGCAGAGGAGGGGGACAGGGAGGTGGCTACACCTTC. It encodes CATSRGGGQGGGYTF.

This clone was seen many times. This chain uses TRBV9 with TRBJ2-5; D gene uncertain. There are 14 residues in the CDR3. The germline CDR1 and CDR2 sequences are SGDLS and YYNGEE. V lost 4 bases and J 4 bases, leaving 14 bases between the germline ends. CDR3 sequence (DNA): TGTGCCAGCAGCATAGACGGAAAGGGAGAGACCCAGTACTTC. Translation gives CASSIDGKGETQYF.